These T cell receptor beta chains were read from a single sample in a study of neurological immune-mediated disorders. TCRdb used MiXCR to reprocess the 5' RACE reads, holding one entry per CDR3 protein. This table holds about 30,000 distinct CDR3 sequences, 9% to 14% found once. The sample comprised PBMCs. The source is a woman aged 55-70 years in good health. CDR3s leave out the opening cysteine and the closing phenylalanine or tryptophan. Fields, in order: D gene, V gene, CDR3 protein. D genes are given only for firm matches.

>NA|TRBV6-5
ASTRDWGLVNTEAF
>NA|TRBV7-9
ASSTQDRNTEAF
>TRBD1|TRBV20-1
SSRDLGTGQETQY
>NA|TRBV3-1
ASSQVLNTEAF
>TRBD2|TRBV6-6
ARSRGGLLTDTQY
>TRBD1|TRBV4-1
ASSQVPDRGEQY
>NA|TRBV7-3
ASSLGPGREQY
>TRBD1|TRBV29-1
SLPPQDRVGNQPQH
>NA|TRBV20-1
SARDFLNYGYT
>NA|TRBV5-6
ASSFGLSSYEQY
>NA|TRBV7-2
ASSLVRGLYT
>TRBD2|TRBV7-8
ASSNTGGREEY
>NA|TRBV7-3
ASSLNRARGTEAF
>NA|TRBV5-1
ASSTGRLSPLH
>NA|TRBV4-3
ASSQDWGGGANTEAF
>TRBD1|TRBV5-1
ASSPGTASYNEQF